A single sample is the source of the 17 T cell receptor beta chains below, sequenced in a study of human thymus T cells. It was from resections taken during corrective heart surgery that the thymus tissue came. TCRdb's copy holds only in-frame clones and misses some; the assay was immunoSEQ multiplex PCR. This table has 78,000 or so clones, roughly 96% appearing once. Sequenced sample: thymus tissue. Every receptor here comes from a boy under two years old with a congenital heart defect but otherwise immunologically healthy.

V and J are TRBV2 and TRBJ2-7, with TRBD2 identical over 7 bases. The CDR3 contains 17 residues. The V segment lost 3 bases and the J segment 3 bases; nucleotides outside the gene matches: 14. Germline CDR1 SNHLY, CDR2 FYNNEI. This CDR3 is CASSDSLGGEGFYEQYF. The CDR3 region has the DNA TGTGCCAGCAGTGACTCGTTGGGAGGGGAAGGATTCTACGAGCAGTACTTC.

V is TRBV12-5 and J is TRBJ2-3, with D possibly being TRBD1 (6 bases). The CDR3 spans 18 residues. Germline V gene lookup returns CDR1 LGHNT and CDR2 FRNRAP. V was clipped by 7 bases and J by 6 bases, with 29 bases between them. The CDR3 region has the DNA TGTGCTAGTGTGAAGAAAGAGAGCGACAGGCACTCGGGTGATACGCAGTATTTT. Translation: CASVKKESDRHSGDTQYF.

The chain couples TRBV19 to TRBJ2-2; D ambiguous. The germline V and J ends were trimmed by 3 bases and 7 bases, with 21 bases remaining between them. CDR1 is LNHDA and CDR2 is SQIVND in the germline V gene (reference sequence). The CDR3 contains 17 residues. This CDR3 reads CASSITPGPVPLGELFF. DNA for the CDR3: TGTGCCAGTAGTATCACACCTGGGCCAGTCCCTCTCGGGGAGCTGTTTTTT.

The chain carries TRBV5-6 and TRBJ2-2; D unresolved. The CDR3 runs 14 residues. V was trimmed by 0 bases and J by 0 bases, leaving 3 bases between them. Germline CDR1 reads SGHDT; CDR2 reads YYEEEE. DNA for the CDR3: TGTGCCAGCAGCTTGGCTCCGAACACCGGGGAGCTGTTTTTT. Translated, it gives CASSLAPNTGELFF.

The chain has TRBV15 and TRBJ2-3, with a weak D call TRBD2 (6 bases). Per the germline V gene, CDR1 is LNHNV and CDR2 is YYDKDF (reference sequence). V was clipped by 3 bases and J by 3 bases, with 19 bases between them. The CDR3 covers 17 residues. CDR3 nucleotides: TGTGCCACCAGCAGGAGGACCGGGACTCTTGAAACAGATACGCAGTATTTT. It encodes CATSRRTGTLETDTQYF.

This chain joins TRBV30 and TRBJ1-3; D gene ambiguous. CDR1 and CDR2 (germline): GTSNPN, SVGIG (reference sequence). CDR3 length: 15 residues. V shed 4 bases and J shed 0 bases, with 13 bases lying between them. The CDR3 region has the DNA TGTGCCTGGATGAGTTCTCGGGGCTCTGGAAACACCATATATTTT. Protein: CAWMSSRGSGNTIYF.

The rearrangement links TRBV29-1 to TRBJ2-7; 7 bases are a match to TRBD1. Trimming took 6 bases from V and 2 from J; bases not matched to a gene: 16. From germline, CDR1 is SQVTM and CDR2 ANQGSEA. The CDR3 has 16 residues. As DNA, the CDR3 is TGCAGCGTCGAGGCGGCCAGGGGGTTCCCTCCCTACGAGCAGTACTTC. It translates to CSVEAARGFPPYEQYF.

This chain uses TRBV30 with TRBJ1-2, with TRBD1 identical over 7 bases. CDR3 length: 17 residues. V lost 3 bases, J lost 2 bases, and 15 bases stayed unmatched. The germline V gene has CDR1 GTSNPN and CDR2 SVGIG (reference sequence). The CDR3 DNA follows: TGTGCCTGGAGGGGACGGGACAGAGTTCCACCAAACTATGGCTACACCTTC. Amino acids: CAWRGRDRVPPNYGYTF.

This clone was observed a few times. J is TRBJ2-7 and V is TRBV6-4; D call uncertain. V was pared by 0 bases and J by 12 bases, with 12 bases between. This CDR3 contains 12 residues. Germline loops: CDR1 MRHNA, CDR2 SNTAGT. The CDR3 loop is CASSDSNWRPYF. DNA of the CDR3: TGTGCCAGCAGTGACTCGAATTGGCGACCGTACTTC.

The gene calls are TRBV4-2 and TRBJ1-1; D remains ambiguous. V lost 0 bases, J lost 8 bases, and 28 bases lay in between. The CDR3 contains 19 residues. Germline CDR1 is LGHNA and CDR2 is YNFKEQ. This CDR3 reads CASSQERGTGPRSSAEAFF. The CDR3 DNA follows: TGTGCCAGCAGCCAAGAAAGAGGAACCGGGCCTCGAAGTTCTGCCGAAGCTTTCTTT.

The J gene is TRBJ2-3, the V gene TRBV5-6, with TRBD1 as a possible D gene (5 bases). This CDR3 is built from 15 residues. V dropped 4 bases and J dropped 6 bases, with 18 bases sitting between them. Looked up from germline, CDR1 is SGHDT and CDR2 is YYEEEE. CDR3 sequence: CASSRPSVGADTQYF. CDR3 DNA sequence: TGTGCCAGCAGCCGGCCCTCGGTTGGGGCGGATACGCAGTATTTT.

As to this clone: The conserved closing phenylalanine or tryptophan is absent in this CDR3, likely reflecting a read error. It is unclear where the CDR3 begins or ends on the DNA, so no DNA is shown, and the CDR3 is as TCRdb lists it. The CDR3 region is CASSYKQNRGFV. The rearrangement uses TRBV6-6 and TRBJ1-1; the DNA was not compared with TRBD1, the D call given in the table. Looked up from germline, CDR1 is MNHNY and CDR2 is SVGAGI (reference sequence). The CDR3 comprises 12 residues, both ends counted.

This clone showed up just once. V gene TRBV7-8 combines with J gene TRBJ2-7; D uncertain. This CDR3 has 11 amino acids. V dropped 5 bases and J dropped 3 bases, with 5 bases sitting between them. CDR1 is SGHVS, CDR2 FQNEAQ, per germline. The CDR3: CASSPNYEQYF. CDR3 nucleotide sequence: TGTGCCAGCAGCCCAAACTACGAGCAGTACTTC.

The rearrangement joins TRBV6-1 to TRBJ2-1; TRBD2 matches 7 bases. This CDR3 region has 16 residues. With V trimmed by 1 base and J by 7 bases, 10 bases remained unmatched. Per the germline V gene, CDR1 is MNHNS and CDR2 is SASEGT. This CDR3 is CASSEEGLYPRNEQFF. The CDR3 DNA follows: TGTGCCAGCAGTGAAGAGGGACTATACCCAAGGAATGAGCAGTTCTTC.

This chain uses TRBV14 with TRBJ2-1; 7 bases map to TRBD2. Germline V lookup: CDR1 SGHDN, CDR2 FVKESK. The CDR3 runs 17 residues. V lost 4 bases, J lost 4 bases, and 13 bases stayed unmatched. CDR3 nucleotides: TGTGCCAGCAGCCGAGTATACGGACTAGGACTATACAATGAGCAGTTCTTC. Amino acids: CASSRVYGLGLYNEQFF.

The V gene is TRBV5-6, the J gene TRBJ1-1; no firm D call. The CDR3 runs to 12 residues. Germline CDR1 is SGHDT and CDR2 is YYEEEE. The V end lost 4 bases, the J end lost 3 bases, and 7 bases lay between the germline ends. The CDR3 DNA reads TGTGCCAGCAGCCACCGGGACACTGAAGCTTTCTTT. Translated, it gives CASSHRDTEAFF.

V usage is TRBV4-1 and J usage is TRBJ2-1; D unclear. Trimming pared 0 bases from V and 3 bases from J, leaving 12 bases between. CDR1 is MGHRA and CDR2 is YSYEKL in the germline V gene. The CDR3 is 16 residues long. The CDR3 DNA follows: TGCGCCAGCAGCCAAGATCAAGGGTCCAACTACAATGAGCAGTTCTTC. This sequence encodes CASSQDQGSNYNEQFF.